Listed here is a single T cell receptor beta chain. The antigen it binds to is not known. The record has no base qualities; no much larger clone is one base away. The cohort comprised under 700 healthy bone marrow donors. At the time of sampling, every cohort member was nominally healthy, though immune exposures that went unrecorded were likely present. The donor was CMV seropositive and belonged to the group of 250 to 300 seropositive cohort members. A peripheral blood sample was collected from each donor, and TCR beta sequencing was performed on peripheral blood mononuclear cells. The Qiagen DNeasy Blood Extraction Kit was used to extract genomic DNA from the blood cell samples. This record comes from a study of cytomegalovirus exposure and HLA in healthy donors (dated by TCRdb to 2016 to 2017). With respect to the entire study: An earlier analysis of 587 of the donors reported 250 to 350 Gb of sequence data and approximately 110 million unique TCR beta sequences from about 200 million T cells. Roughly 300 gigabases of sequencing data and tens of millions of unique TCR sequences were included in an early release covering under 650 HLA-typed donors. The genetic ancestry cluster associated with self-reported Caucasian donors included 81% of the 300 to 450 genotyped donors. The aim of the study was to test whether cataloging public T cell receptors could identify signatures of past pathogen exposure. Using immunosequencing, the study profiled T cell repertoires from fewer than 700 subjects and related those repertoires to cytomegalovirus serostatus. A separate validation cohort of roughly 120 different subjects was used in addition to the roughly 720-subject first cohort. The study combined high-throughput TCR immunosequencing, statistical association of individual TCRs with disease status, and machine learning to predict cytomegalovirus infection status. In a later analysis, previously published TCR beta repertoires from about 670 donors were re-analyzed and high-resolution HLA genotyping was added so that TCR occurrence patterns could be studied. Rather than using new phenotypic data, the later analysis identified candidate immune exposures from TCR beta sequences and from how often those sequences occurred across donors. To decide whether each TCR beta V gene segment behaved as functional or pseudogenic, an earlier analysis of approximately 620 of the donors relied on high-throughput TCR beta sequencing. Donor age, sex, ethnicity and CMV serostatus were collected together with the repertoire data. A later genetic analysis took genome-wide SNP genotypes for about three fifths of the 666 donors and used that subset as a discovery cohort. All discovery cohort repertoires had been generated using a single sequencing platform. Both class I and class II loci were covered by HLA typing, at four-digit resolution. The number of donors typed differed by locus, with 629-630 for A, B, C, DRB1 and DQB1, approximately 500 for DQA1, about 610 for DPA1, and approximately 470 for DPB1. Because of strong linkage in the cohort, roughly five DR-DQ haplotypes were treated as single units for association and clustering. Across some 400 genotyped donors of the cohort, an average of roughly 250,000 unique TCR beta nucleotide sequences per donor were sequenced, and roughly 20% of those sequences were non-productive. The research as a whole found: A cluster of highly shared sequence variants was judged likely to be a technical artifact of the sequencing pipeline. Compared with equally common non-associated chains, HLA-associated TCR beta chains in a later analysis were more clonally expanded and had lower generation probabilities. Assigning TCR associations to individual alleles was difficult when HLA alleles, especially DR and DQ, strongly co-occurred. Because HLA typing was missing for some donors at each locus, association tests included only the typed subset. Seventeen rarely observed V segments, including chromosome 9 orphons, were excluded from the earlier analysis of almost 600 of the donors because counts were too low. In vitro tests confirmed that a few of the cytomegalovirus-associated TCR beta chains recognize cytomegalovirus antigens. At a false discovery rate of 0.05, a later analysis linked under 20,000 TCR beta sequences to specific HLA alleles. In the study, approximately 160 TCR beta chains were listed as associated with cytomegalovirus. It was suggested by the authors that the approach could potentially be generalized to other disease states and immunological phenotypes. CMV serostatus was the only immune exposure information available for the cohort. The classifier was reported to diagnose cytomegalovirus status with high specificity and sensitivity in both the original and validation cohorts. Linkage disequilibrium might explain the correlated functional status among segregating V segments, but an unknown experimental factor could not be ruled out. Most TCR sequences were observed very rarely across donors, whereas some public TCRs were present in many individuals. According to a later genetic analysis, donors in an Asian-associated ancestry cluster had fewer N-insertions in productive TCRs than the roughly 670-donor mean. A later analysis found that most CMV-associated TCR beta chains appeared HLA-restricted, with HLA associations seemingly driven largely by CMV exposure. A further reported finding was that TCR beta sequences accurately predicted the HLA-A and HLA-B alleles for most subjects in the first cohort. This cohort had only TCR beta chains sequenced, and the lack of alpha or paired-chain data limited which features could be detected. A later genetic analysis associated a missense DCLRE1C variant with V-gene and J-gene trimming of TCR beta chains, and an independent cohort replicated the association. Because the 87-base-pair reads could not distinguish some IMGT-functional V segments, including TRBV6-2 and TRBV6-3, those segments were excluded. Sequencing depth was assumed to be roughly uniform across donors in the presence/absence analyses, though that assumption may not hold. An earlier analysis of approximately 600 of the donors showed that most TCR beta V segments appeared in productive rearrangements either about 87% or about 30% of the time, which broadly matched IMGT annotations. A later analysis found that TCR association rates varied across HLA loci, with DRB1 alleles showing the most associated TCRs and HLA-C alleles the fewest. Several of the top co-occurrence clusters appeared to be linked to parvovirus B19, influenza, CMV and Epstein-Barr virus, according to a later analysis.

CDR1 and CDR2 were assigned from the germline V gene as MGHRA and YSYEKL. Inclusive of the bounding cysteine and phenylalanine, the CDR3 is 17 residues long. The CDR3 DNA has 51 bases and is translated from base 1. Trimming costs V 3 bases and J 0 bases, and their ends lie 14 bases apart. Receptors were amplified or captured by the immunoSEQ multiplex PCR assay. For the multiplex PCR, a mixture combining 60 forward primers for TCR Vbeta segments and 13 reverse primers for TCR Jbeta segments was used. A multiplex PCR assay on genomic DNA amplified the CDR3 region of rearranged TCR beta genes. The amplified TCR beta libraries were sequenced on the Illumina HiSeq System as 87-base-pair reads. The study's own analysis went as follows. A later analysis counted about 80 million unique TCR beta chains across the 670 or so repertoires, and around 12 million of these chains were shared by at least two donors. Raw reads were error-corrected and collapsed into unique sequences with a nearest-neighbor algorithm that merged closely related sequences to remove PCR and sequencing errors. Alignment of CDR3 sequences to IMGT reference sequences was used to assign V, D and J gene segments. Each retained sequence needed at least a six-nucleotide match to both a V gene segment and a J gene segment. Rearrangements were called productive when the CDR3 lacked stop codons and stayed in frame with V and J; all others were non-productive. CDR3 was defined by IMGT convention, running from the second conserved V-encoded cysteine to the conserved J-encoded phenylalanine. In an earlier analysis of around 540 of the donors, sequences lacking an unambiguous match to a single V gene segment were excluded. An earlier analysis of several hundred of the donors called V segments functional above 56.7% productive rearrangements and segregating when the between-donor standard deviation exceeded 5%. A statistical classification framework was developed to diagnose cytomegalovirus status using the catalog of TCR beta chain sequences. A later analysis assigned V and J genes by comparing TCR nucleotide sequences with IMGT/GENE-DB human TR gene sequences. The TCRdist pipeline was used in a later analysis to assign CDR3 sequences and most-parsimonious VDJ recombination scenarios. In a later analysis, each TCR beta chain was defined by its CDR3 amino acid sequence together with its V-gene family, and reads lacking a unique V-gene family were excluded. To address suspected cross-contamination and a sequencing artifact, a later analysis removed approximately 600 highly shared, low-generation-probability nucleotide sequences. For each public chain, a later analysis derived a clonal expansion index from normalized ranks of inferred template counts within each repertoire. A later analysis computed generation probabilities with a VDJ recombination model fitted to out-of-frame rearrangements, and checked the results against IGoR. In a later analysis, hypergeometric tests were used to score TCR-TCR, TCR-HLA and TCR-CMV co-occurrence, with a repertoire-size bias correction applied to TCR pairs. False discovery rates were estimated in a later analysis by permuting HLA or CMV assignments 20 times. In a later analysis, co-occurring TCRs were grouped using DBSCAN, with TCRdist sequence similarity added in when clustering inside HLA-allele-positive subsets. For co-occurrence clustering, repertoires with fewer than 30,000 or more than 120,000 public chains were excluded, along with four or five repertoires with anomalous nucleotide sharing. In its TCRdb copy, this immuneACCESS table keeps in-frame sequences only and misses some clones. Where compared with another copy, unresolved V genes explain less than half of these, and the others have no known cause. V, J and clone size reflect that table, while D and trimming were determined from the DNA. This sample has some 250,000 clones in its table, and approximately 82% of those were observed once. The ten largest clones represent 8% of the sample.

The sequence joins TRBV4-1 to TRBJ2-2; a weak D assignment points to TRBD2 (6 bases agree). Sample: PBMCs. The receptor's source is a woman between 55 and 75 years old in good health and CMV-seropositive. The CDR3 reads as follows: CASSHLDYITNTGELFF. At the DNA level, the sequence is TGCGCCAGCAGCCATTTGGACTATATAACGAACACCGGGGAGCTGTTTTTT.